This entry features one T cell receptor (beta chain) sequence. These data belong to a study of cytomegalovirus exposure and HLA in healthy donors. Libraries were prepared by immunoSEQ multiplex PCR; TCRdb keeps only in-frame clonotypes and omits some of them. The table records about 180,000 clones, 85% of them present only once. CDR3 length: 18 amino acids. Germline CDR1 reads MNHEY; CDR2 reads SMNVEV (reference sequence). Germline trimming cut 5 bases from V and 8 bases from J; bases unmatched to any gene: 16. This rearrangement joins TRBV27 to TRBJ2-1; 12 bases fit TRBD2. The sample taken for sequencing was PBMCs. The receptor was derived from a man younger than 30 in good health and CMV-seropositive. CDR3 DNA sequence: TGTGCCAGCAGTACAATCAGTCTAGCGGGAGGGATTTTGGATGAGCAGTTCTTC. This sequence encodes CASSTISLAGGILDEQFF.